Described below is a single T cell receptor (beta chain) sequence and its context. Assay used: immunoSEQ multiplex PCR; TCRdb lists only in-frame clones, some missing. Of over 60,000 clones listed, 70% to 90% are singletons. Time point in this sample: after neoadjuvant nivolumab, at surgical resection. This sample is part of a study of neoadjuvant anti-PD-1 for oral cavity cancer. The CDR3 has 16 residues. V was shortened by 5 bases and J by 7 bases, with 21 bases between the two germline ends. CDR1 is SGHTA and CDR2 is FQGTGA in the germline V gene. The chain carries TRBV7-3 and TRBJ2-1; a weak D match, TRBD1 (6 bases). The sequencing here drew on PBMCs, taken after nivolumab (anti-PD-1) treatment. The clonotype originates from a person between 40 and 80 years old with oral cavity squamous cell carcinoma. CDR3 in amino acids: CASSTGTLRNGNEQFF. The CDR3 bases are TGTGCCAGCAGCACAGGGACCCTCCGAAATGGTAATGAGCAGTTCTTC.